These 24 T cell receptor beta chains came from one sample sequenced in a study of brain T cells in children with intractable seizures. Sequenced by immunoSEQ multiplex PCR; TCRdb stores in-frame clones only, minus some. The repertoire holds roughly 69,000 clones, with roughly 95% as singletons. The material was peripheral blood, obtained at surgery. The receptors derive from a boy under two years old with focal cortical dysplasia and intractable seizures.

This chain links TRBV12-3 or TRBV12-4 with TRBJ2-7; no clear D. V lost 3 bases and J lost 0, with 6 bases in between. The CDR3 is made up of 13 amino acids. CDR3 bases: TGTGCCAGCAGTTTTGGAGTCTCCTACGAGCAGTACTTC. This sequence encodes CASSFGVSYEQYF.

The chain is built from TRBV20-1 and TRBJ2-4; a weak D match, TRBD2 (6 bases). CDR1 and CDR2 (germline): DFQATT, SNEGSKA (reference sequence). This CDR3 is 15 amino acids long. V lost 3 bases and J lost 0, with 12 bases in between. The CDR3: CSASVGGVAKNIQYF. Written as DNA, the CDR3 is TGCAGTGCTAGTGTTGGCGGGGTAGCCAAAAACATTCAGTACTTC.

This chain joins TRBV20-1 and TRBJ2-7; D assignment may be TRBD1 or TRBD2 (5 bases each). Deletions cut 3 bases from V and 3 bases from J, with 18 bases between. Looked up from germline, CDR1 is DFQATT and CDR2 is SNEGSKA (reference sequence). The CDR3 consists of 15 residues. The CDR3 region is CSASPPGTDVYEQYF. Written as DNA, the CDR3 is TGCAGTGCTAGTCCTCCCGGGACGGACGTCTACGAGCAGTACTTC.

DNA for the CDR3: TGTGCCAGCAGCTCGCTGACAGGGAGCTCCTACAATGAGCAGTTCTTC. It translates to CASSSLTGSSYNEQFF. The rearrangement links TRBV7-9 to TRBJ2-1, with 7 bases identical to TRBD1. Germline-derived CDR1 and CDR2 are SEHNR and FQNEAQ (reference sequence). With V trimmed by 4 bases and J by 0 bases, 6 bases remained unmatched. The length of the CDR3 is 16 residues.

The chain carries TRBV12-3 or TRBV12-4 and TRBJ1-4, with 8 bases aligning to TRBD1. With 5 bases clipped from V and 8 bases from J, the junction kept 4 bases outside the gene matches. The CDR3 covers 13 residues. CDR3 in DNA: TGTGCCAGCAGTGTACAGGGGGGAGAAAAACTGTTTTTT. This codes for CASSVQGGEKLFF.

The chain is built from TRBV7-2 and TRBJ2-3, with a possible D match to TRBD1 (5 bases). This CDR3 has 16 residues. Germline V gene lookup returns CDR1 SGHTA and CDR2 FQGNSA. V was shortened by 0 bases and J by 1 base, with 11 bases between the two germline ends. The CDR3 region has the DNA TGTGCCAGCAGCTTAGCTAAGGGGATGGGCACAGATACGCAGTATTTT. It is translated as CASSLAKGMGTDTQYF.

The V call is TRBV7-2, the J call TRBJ1-1, with a tentative D call TRBD1 (6 bases). The CDR3 has 15 residues. V gave up 2 bases and J gave up 0 bases, with 10 bases separating them. Germline assignment: CDR1 SGHTA and CDR2 FQGNSA. For the CDR3, the DNA is TGTGCCAGCAGCTTATGGGGGGGCATGAACACTGAAGCTTTCTTT. Encoded protein: CASSLWGGMNTEAFF.

The V gene is TRBV7-8, the J gene TRBJ1-4, with D maybe TRBD1 (5 bases). V was clipped by 1 base and J by 4 bases, with 13 bases between them. This CDR3 comprises 16 residues. CDR1 and CDR2 (germline): SGHVS, FQNEAQ. Here the CDR3 reads CASSLGGASGNEKLFF. The CDR3 DNA reads as TGTGCCAGCAGCTTAGGGGGCGCATCTGGTAATGAAAAACTGTTTTTT.

The chain joins TRBV10-3 to TRBJ1-1; TRBD1 aligns across 7 bases. V lost 5 bases and J lost 3; bases outside the gene matches: 6. Germline CDR1 reads ENHRY; CDR2 reads SYGVKD. The CDR3 totals 14 residues. CDR3 sequence reads: CAISRQGSDTEAFF. DNA for the CDR3: TGTGCCATCAGTAGACAGGGTTCGGACACTGAAGCTTTCTTT.

The gene calls are TRBV7-8 and TRBJ2-3; D possibly corresponds to TRBD1 (6 bases). The CDR3 sequence is 13 residues long. Trimming took off 8 bases at V and 4 bases at J, with 13 bases between the two ends. Germline CDR1 is SGHVS and CDR2 is FQNEAQ. Here the CDR3 DNA reads TGTGCCAGCGGCGATGGGGGCGCAGATACGCAGTATTTT. Protein product: CASGDGGADTQYF.

The rearrangement links TRBV27 to TRBJ2-1; 13 positions agree with TRBD2. The V and J ends lost 5 bases and 4 bases, in that order; junction bases with no gene match: 8. The CDR3 has 17 residues. The germline gives CDR1 MNHEY, CDR2 SMNVEV (reference sequence). CDR3 bases: TGTGCCAGCAGTCTAGGGACTAGCGGGACCTTTTACAATGAGCAGTTCTTC. Encoded protein: CASSLGTSGTFYNEQFF.

This clone was observed a handful of times. The chain joins TRBV10-3 to TRBJ2-7, with 8 bases that match TRBD1. The trim removed 2 bases at V and 5 bases at J, leaving 8 bases unmatched. CDR1 and CDR2 (germline): ENHRY, SYGVKD. The CDR3 runs 15 residues. For the CDR3, the DNA is TGTGCCATCAGTGAGAAGGACAGGGAAGTCAACGAGCAGTACTTC. This sequence encodes CAISEKDREVNEQYF.

This clone was detected only once. J is TRBJ1-2 and V is TRBV6-2 or TRBV6-3, with D uncertain. The V and J ends lost 6 bases and 3 bases respectively, with 14 bases between them. The CDR3 runs to 14 residues. Germline V gene data show CDR1 as MNHEY and CDR2 as SVGEGT. The CDR3 loop reads CASSSSGLHYGYTF. Here the CDR3 DNA reads TGTGCCAGCAGCTCCTCAGGATTACACTATGGCTACACCTTC.

The chain couples TRBV7-2 to TRBJ2-1; TRBD2 matches 11 bases. CDR3 length: 15 amino acids. J was trimmed by 10 bases and V by 1 base; bases with no gene match: 6. Germline loops: CDR1 SGHTA, CDR2 FQGNSA. The CDR3 protein is CASSLGLAGPGEQFF. Written as DNA, the CDR3 is TGTGCCAGCAGCTTAGGACTAGCGGGACCTGGGGAGCAGTTCTTC.

The chain couples TRBV4-3 to TRBJ2-1; 9 bases are shared with TRBD2. Germline V gene lookup returns CDR1 LGHNA and CDR2 YSLEER. The CDR3 has 16 amino acids. With V trimmed by 1 base and J by 7 bases, 8 bases remained unmatched. The CDR3 sequence: CASSQGGGLAGNEQFF. The CDR3 nucleotides are TGCGCCAGCAGCCAAGGTGGGGGACTAGCAGGGAATGAGCAGTTCTTC.

The chain combines TRBV27 with TRBJ2-4; 10 bases match TRBD2. V shed 5 bases and J 6 bases; nucleotides not matched to a gene: 10. Germline V gene sequence: CDR1 MNHEY, CDR2 SMNVEV (reference sequence). This CDR3 is built from 16 residues. The CDR3 protein is CASSPRLAGMLNIQYF. In nucleotides, the CDR3 is TGTGCCAGCAGTCCCCGACTAGCGGGCATGTTAAACATTCAGTACTTC.

This chain joins TRBV18 and TRBJ2-1, with 11 nucleotides matching TRBD2. The CDR3 loop spans 17 amino acids. Per the germline V gene, CDR1 is KGHSH and CDR2 is LQKENI. J lost 7 bases, V lost 3 bases, and 11 bases had no gene match. DNA for the CDR3: TGTGCCAGCTCACCTCTAGCGGGGGGACCCGGCCCTAATGAGCAGTTCTTC. It specifies CASSPLAGGPGPNEQFF.

V usage is TRBV6-5 and J usage is TRBJ2-7; weak D call: TRBD2 (5 bases). In germline, CDR1 is MNHEY, CDR2 SVGAGI. The V end lost 5 bases, the J end lost 1 base, and 12 bases lay between the germline ends. The CDR3 totals 14 residues. The CDR3 DNA sequence: TGTGCCAGCAGTACAACGCGGGTTTCCTACGAGCAGTACTTC. This encodes CASSTTRVSYEQYF.

The chain couples TRBV2 to TRBJ1-2; 9 bases align to TRBD1. The CDR3 extends over 14 amino acids. Germline lookup yields CDR1 SNHLY and CDR2 FYNNEI. V was clipped by 6 bases and J by 0 bases; unmatched bases: 2. CDR3 region: CASSRDRANYGYTF. For the CDR3, the DNA is TGTGCCAGCAGCCGGGACAGGGCTAACTATGGCTACACCTTC.

This clone was recorded only once. The V call is TRBV5-1, the J call TRBJ1-6; 10 positions agree with TRBD1. Germline V lookup: CDR1 SGHRS, CDR2 YFSETQ. V lost 2 bases and J lost 4; bases outside the gene matches: 6. This CDR3 is built from 17 residues. The CDR3 bases are TGCGCCAGCAGCTTTGCCAGGACAGGGGGGTATAATTCACCCCTCCACTTT. Its protein is CASSFARTGGYNSPLHF.

V and J are TRBV20-1 and TRBJ1-5, with D hard to call. V was pared by 3 bases and J by 4 bases, with 13 bases between. This CDR3 has 14 residues. Germline CDR1 reads DFQATT; CDR2 reads SNEGSKA (reference sequence). The CDR3 region is CSASIGLLNQPQHF. DNA for the CDR3: TGCAGTGCTAGTATAGGACTGCTTAATCAGCCCCAGCATTTT.

This rearrangement joins TRBV10-2 to TRBJ1-2; 8 bases fit TRBD1. This CDR3 is built from 16 residues. Per germline, CDR1 WSHSY and CDR2 SAAADI. After removal of 8 bases from V and 0 bases from J, the junction contained 11 bases not matched to a gene. The CDR3 DNA reads as TGCGCCAGCCGGACAGGGACGCATGAAGCTAACTATGGCTACACCTTC. This gives the protein CASRTGTHEANYGYTF.

The J gene is TRBJ2-1, the V gene TRBV5-5; 9 positions match TRBD1. Germline V gives CDR1 SGHKS, CDR2 YYEKEE (reference sequence). The CDR3 length is 17 residues. The junction had 9 bases not matched to a gene; V was cut back by 4 bases and J by 1 base. DNA for the CDR3: TGTGCCAGCAGCCTGACGGCGACAGGGGGGTCCTACAATGAGCAGTTCTTC. Amino acid sequence: CASSLTATGGSYNEQFF.

This rearrangement joins TRBV20-1 to TRBJ2-1; a weak D match, TRBD2 (6 bases). V was trimmed by 3 bases and J by 7 bases, leaving 13 bases between them. Per the germline V gene, CDR1 is DFQATT and CDR2 is SNEGSKA (reference sequence). This CDR3 has 13 amino acids. The DNA of the CDR3 is TGCAGTGCTAGTACGGGGCTAGCGAATGAGCAGTTCTTC. It specifies CSASTGLANEQFF.